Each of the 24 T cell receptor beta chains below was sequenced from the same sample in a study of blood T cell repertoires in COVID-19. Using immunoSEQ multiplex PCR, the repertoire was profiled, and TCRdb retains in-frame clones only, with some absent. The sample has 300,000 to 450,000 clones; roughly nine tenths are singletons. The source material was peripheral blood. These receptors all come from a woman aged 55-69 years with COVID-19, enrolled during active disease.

CDR3 in DNA: TGCGCCAGCAGCTTGGCGGATGACAGGTTTGGGTACACCTTC. This codes for CASSLADDRFGYTF. This rearrangement joins TRBV5-1 to TRBJ1-2; possibly TRBD1 for D (6 bases). Between the trimmed V and J ends, which lost 0 bases and 11 bases, there was a span of 17 bases. This CDR3 region has 14 residues. Germline V gene sequence: CDR1 SGHRS, CDR2 YFSETQ.

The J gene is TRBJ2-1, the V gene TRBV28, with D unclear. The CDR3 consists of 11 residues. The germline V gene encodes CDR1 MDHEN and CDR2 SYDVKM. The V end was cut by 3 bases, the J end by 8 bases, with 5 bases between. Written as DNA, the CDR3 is TGTGCCAGCAGTTTCCAGTATGAGCAGTTCTTC. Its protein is CASSFQYEQFF.

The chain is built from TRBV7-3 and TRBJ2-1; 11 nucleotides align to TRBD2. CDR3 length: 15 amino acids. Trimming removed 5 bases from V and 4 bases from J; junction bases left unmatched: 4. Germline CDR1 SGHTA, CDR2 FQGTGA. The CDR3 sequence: CASSKTSGDYNEQFF. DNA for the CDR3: TGTGCCAGCAGCAAGACTAGCGGGGATTACAATGAGCAGTTCTTC. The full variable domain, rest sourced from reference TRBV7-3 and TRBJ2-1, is GAGVSQTPSNKVTEKGKYVELRCDPISGHTALYWYRQSLGQGPEFLIYFQGTGAADDSGLPNDRFFAVRPEGSVSTLKIQRTERGDSAVYLCASSKTSGDYNEQFFGPGTRLTVL.

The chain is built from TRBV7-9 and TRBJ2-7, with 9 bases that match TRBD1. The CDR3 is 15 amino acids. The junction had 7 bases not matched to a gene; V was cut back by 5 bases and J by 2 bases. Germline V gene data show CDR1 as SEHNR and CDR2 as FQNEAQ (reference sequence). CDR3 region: CASSQGDRATYEQYF. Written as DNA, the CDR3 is TGTGCCAGCAGCCAGGGGGACAGGGCAACCTACGAGCAGTACTTC.

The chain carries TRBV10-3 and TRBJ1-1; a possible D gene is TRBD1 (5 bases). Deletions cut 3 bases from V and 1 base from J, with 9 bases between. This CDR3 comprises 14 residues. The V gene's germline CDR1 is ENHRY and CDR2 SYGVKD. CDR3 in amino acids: CAISERGSNTEAFF. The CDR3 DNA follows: TGTGCCATCAGTGAACGGGGGTCGAACACTGAAGCTTTCTTT.

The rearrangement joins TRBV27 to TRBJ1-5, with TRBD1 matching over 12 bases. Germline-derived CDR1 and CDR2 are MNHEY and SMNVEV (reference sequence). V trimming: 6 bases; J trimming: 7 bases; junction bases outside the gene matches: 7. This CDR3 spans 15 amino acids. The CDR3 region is CASRTGQGAWQPQHF. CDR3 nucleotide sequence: TGTGCCAGCAGAACGGGACAGGGGGCTTGGCAGCCCCAGCATTTT.

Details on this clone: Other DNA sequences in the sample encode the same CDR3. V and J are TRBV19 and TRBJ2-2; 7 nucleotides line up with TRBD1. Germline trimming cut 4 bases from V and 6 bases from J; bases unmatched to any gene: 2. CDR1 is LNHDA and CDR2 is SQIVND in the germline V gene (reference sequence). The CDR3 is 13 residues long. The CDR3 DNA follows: TGTGCCAGTAGTACCCAGGGGGCCGGGGAGCTGTTTTTT. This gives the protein CASSTQGAGELFF.

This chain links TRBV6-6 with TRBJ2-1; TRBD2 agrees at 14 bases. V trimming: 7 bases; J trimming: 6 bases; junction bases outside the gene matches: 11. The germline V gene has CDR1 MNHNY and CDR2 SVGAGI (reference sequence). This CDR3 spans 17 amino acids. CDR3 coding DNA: TGTGCCAGCACCCGATCGACTAGCGGGGGGGCCGTCAATGAGCAGTTCTTC. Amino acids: CASTRSTSGGAVNEQFF.

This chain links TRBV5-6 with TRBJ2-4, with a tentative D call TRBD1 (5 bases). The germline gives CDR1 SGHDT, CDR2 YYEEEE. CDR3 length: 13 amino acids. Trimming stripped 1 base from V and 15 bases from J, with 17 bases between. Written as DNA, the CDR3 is TGTGCCAGCAGCTTGAGGGGCAGAACAACCGGGTACTTC. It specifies CASSLRGRTTGYF.

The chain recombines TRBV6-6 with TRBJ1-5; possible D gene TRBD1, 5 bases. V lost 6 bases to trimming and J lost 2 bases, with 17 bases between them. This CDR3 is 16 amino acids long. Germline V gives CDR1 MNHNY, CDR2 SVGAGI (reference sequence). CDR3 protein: CASSYDLGAGNQPQHF. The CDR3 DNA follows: TGTGCCAGCAGCTACGACCTTGGGGCAGGCAATCAGCCCCAGCATTTT.

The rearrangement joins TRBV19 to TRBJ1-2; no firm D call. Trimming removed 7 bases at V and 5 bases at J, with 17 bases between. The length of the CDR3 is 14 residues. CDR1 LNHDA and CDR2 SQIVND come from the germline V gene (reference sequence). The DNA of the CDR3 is TGTGCCAGTATCGCTCCGGGAGGGATATATGGCTACACCTTC. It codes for CASIAPGGIYGYTF.

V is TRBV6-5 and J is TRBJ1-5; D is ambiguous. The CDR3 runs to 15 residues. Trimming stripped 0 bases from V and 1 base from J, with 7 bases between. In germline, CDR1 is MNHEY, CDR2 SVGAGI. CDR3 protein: CASSYSQRSNQPQHF. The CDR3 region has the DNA TGTGCCAGCAGTTACTCGCAGAGGAGCAATCAGCCCCAGCATTTT.

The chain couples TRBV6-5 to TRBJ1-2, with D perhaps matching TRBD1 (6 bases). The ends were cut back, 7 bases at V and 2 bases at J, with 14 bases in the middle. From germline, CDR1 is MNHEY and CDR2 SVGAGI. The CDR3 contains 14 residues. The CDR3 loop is CASTLGQRNYGYTF. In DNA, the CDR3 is TGTGCCAGCACCCTTGGACAGCGAAACTATGGCTACACCTTC.

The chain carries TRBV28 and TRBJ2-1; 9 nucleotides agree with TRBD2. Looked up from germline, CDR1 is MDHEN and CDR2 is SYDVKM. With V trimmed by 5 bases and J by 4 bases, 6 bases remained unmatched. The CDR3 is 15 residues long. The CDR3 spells CASSGSGGSYNEQFF. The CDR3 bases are TGTGCCAGCAGTGGTAGCGGGGGCTCTTACAATGAGCAGTTCTTC.

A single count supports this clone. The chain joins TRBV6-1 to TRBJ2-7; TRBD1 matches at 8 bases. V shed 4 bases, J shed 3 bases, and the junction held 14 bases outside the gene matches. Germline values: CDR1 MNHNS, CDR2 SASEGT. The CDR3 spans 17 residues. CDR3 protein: CASSGPRTGNNRYEQYF. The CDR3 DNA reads TGTGCCAGCAGTGGCCCCCGGACAGGGAACAACCGCTACGAGCAGTACTTC.

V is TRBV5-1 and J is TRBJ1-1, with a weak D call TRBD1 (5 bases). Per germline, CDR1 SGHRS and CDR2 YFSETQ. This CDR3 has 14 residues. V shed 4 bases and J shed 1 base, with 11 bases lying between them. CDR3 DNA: TGCGCCAGCAGCCAGGGCGGGACGAACACTGAAGCTTTCTTT. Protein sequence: CASSQGGTNTEAFF.

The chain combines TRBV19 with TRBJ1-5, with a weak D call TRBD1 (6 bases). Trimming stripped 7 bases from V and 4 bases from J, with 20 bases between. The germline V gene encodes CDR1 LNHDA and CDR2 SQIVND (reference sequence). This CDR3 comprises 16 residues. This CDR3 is CASNVLGDTLNQPQHF. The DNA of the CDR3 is TGTGCCAGTAACGTTCTTGGGGACACCCTAAATCAGCCCCAGCATTTT.

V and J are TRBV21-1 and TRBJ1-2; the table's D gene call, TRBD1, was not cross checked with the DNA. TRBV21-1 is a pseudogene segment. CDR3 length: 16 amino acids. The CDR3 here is CASSKGGTGQGYGYTF. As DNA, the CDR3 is TGTGCCAGCAGCAAAGGGGGGACTGGACAGGGCTATGGCTACACCTTC.

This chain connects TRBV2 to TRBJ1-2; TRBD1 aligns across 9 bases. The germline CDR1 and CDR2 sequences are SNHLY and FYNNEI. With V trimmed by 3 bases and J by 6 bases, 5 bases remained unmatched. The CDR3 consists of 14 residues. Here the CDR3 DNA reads TGTGCCAGCAGTGAGGGGACAGGGTTAAATGGCTACACCTTC. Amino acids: CASSEGTGLNGYTF.

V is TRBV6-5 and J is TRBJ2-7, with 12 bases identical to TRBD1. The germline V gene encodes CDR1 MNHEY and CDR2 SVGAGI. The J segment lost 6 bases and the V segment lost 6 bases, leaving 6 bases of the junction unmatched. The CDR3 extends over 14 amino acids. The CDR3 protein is CASRHRDRGREQYF. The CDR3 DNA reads TGTGCCAGCAGGCACCGGGACAGGGGGCGCGAGCAGTACTTC.

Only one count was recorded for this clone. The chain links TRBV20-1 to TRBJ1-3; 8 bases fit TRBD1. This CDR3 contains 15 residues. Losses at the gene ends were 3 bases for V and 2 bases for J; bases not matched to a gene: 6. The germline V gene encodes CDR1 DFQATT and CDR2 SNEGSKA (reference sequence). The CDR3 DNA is TGCAGTGCTAGTGCCCCACAGGGGGCTGGAAACACCATATATTTT. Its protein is CSASAPQGAGNTIYF.

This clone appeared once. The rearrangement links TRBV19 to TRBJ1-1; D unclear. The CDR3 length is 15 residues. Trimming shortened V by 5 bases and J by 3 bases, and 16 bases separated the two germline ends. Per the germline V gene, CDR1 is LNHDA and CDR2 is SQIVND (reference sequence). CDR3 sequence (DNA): TGTGCCAGTAGTTCCGTACTCACGAGGGACACTGAAGCTTTCTTT. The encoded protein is CASSSVLTRDTEAFF.

CDR3 amino acids: CATSRDPSGQPQHF. In DNA, the CDR3 is TGTGCCACCAGCAGAGACCCTTCGGGGCAGCCCCAGCATTTT. This chain joins TRBV15 and TRBJ1-5; the D is unclear. Germline CDR1 LNHNV, CDR2 YYDKDF (reference sequence). This CDR3 has 14 amino acids. The V end lost 0 bases, the J end lost 7 bases, and 10 bases lay between the germline ends.

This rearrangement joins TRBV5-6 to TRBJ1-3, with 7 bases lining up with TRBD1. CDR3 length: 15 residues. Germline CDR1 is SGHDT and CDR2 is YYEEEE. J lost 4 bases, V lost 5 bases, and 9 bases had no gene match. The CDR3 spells CASRPITGAGNTIYF. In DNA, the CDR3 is TGTGCCAGCAGACCGATTACAGGGGCGGGAAACACCATATATTTT.